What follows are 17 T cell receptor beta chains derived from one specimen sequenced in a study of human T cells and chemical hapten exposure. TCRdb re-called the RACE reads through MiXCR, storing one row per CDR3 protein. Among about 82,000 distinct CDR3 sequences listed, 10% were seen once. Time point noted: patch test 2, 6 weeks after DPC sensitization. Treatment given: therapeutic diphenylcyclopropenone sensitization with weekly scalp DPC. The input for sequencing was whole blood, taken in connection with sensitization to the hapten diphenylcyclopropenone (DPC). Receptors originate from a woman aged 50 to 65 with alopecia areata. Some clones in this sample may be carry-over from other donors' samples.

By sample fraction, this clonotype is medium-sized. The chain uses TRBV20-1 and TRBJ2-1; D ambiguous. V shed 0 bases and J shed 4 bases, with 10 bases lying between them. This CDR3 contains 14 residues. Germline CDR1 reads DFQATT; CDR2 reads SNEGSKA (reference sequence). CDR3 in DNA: TGCAGTGCTAGAGATCTCGCCCCATACAATGAGCAGTTCTTC. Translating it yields CSARDLAPYNEQFF.

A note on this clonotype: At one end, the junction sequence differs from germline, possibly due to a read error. The DNA of the CDR3 is TGTGCCAGCAGATCCGACCGGGACAGGGGGCGAAGGGGCTCCTCCGAGCAGTACTTC. The encoded protein is CASRSDRDRGRRGSSEQYF. The J gene is TRBJ2-7, the V gene TRBV2, with 12 bases lining up with TRBD1. The CDR3 spans 19 residues. CDR1 SNHLY and CDR2 FYNNEI come from the germline V gene.

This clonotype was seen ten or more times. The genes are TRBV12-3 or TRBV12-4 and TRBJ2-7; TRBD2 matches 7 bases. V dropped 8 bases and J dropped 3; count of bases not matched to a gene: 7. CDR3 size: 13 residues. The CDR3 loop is CASAGWGGYEQYF. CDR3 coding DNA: TGTGCCAGCGCCGGCTGGGGGGGCTACGAGCAGTACTTC.

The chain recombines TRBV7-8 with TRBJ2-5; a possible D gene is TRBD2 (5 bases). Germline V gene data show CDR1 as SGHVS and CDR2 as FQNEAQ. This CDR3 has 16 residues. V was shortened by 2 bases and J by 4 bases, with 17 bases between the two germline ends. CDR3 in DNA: TGTGCCAGCAGCTTACGTTCCAACGGGGTGCGAGAGACCCAGTACTTC. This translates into CASSLRSNGVRETQYF.

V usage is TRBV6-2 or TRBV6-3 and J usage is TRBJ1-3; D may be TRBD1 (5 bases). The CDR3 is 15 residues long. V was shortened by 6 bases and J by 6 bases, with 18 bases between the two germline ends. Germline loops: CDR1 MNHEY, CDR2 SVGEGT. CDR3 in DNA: TGTGCCAGCAGCCCATCGTGGGGGAACGCAAACACCATATATTTT. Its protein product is CASSPSWGNANTIYF.

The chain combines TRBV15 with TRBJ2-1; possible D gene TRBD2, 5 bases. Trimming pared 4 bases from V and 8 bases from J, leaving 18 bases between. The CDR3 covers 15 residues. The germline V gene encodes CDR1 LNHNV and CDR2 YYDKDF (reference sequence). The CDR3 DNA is TGTGCCACCAGCACCATGTTGGGAGTGGCCTATGAGCAGTTCTTC. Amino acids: CATSTMLGVAYEQFF. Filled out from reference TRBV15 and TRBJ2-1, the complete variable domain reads DAMVIQNPRYQVTQFGKPVTLSCSQTLNHNVMYWYQQKSSQAPKLLFHYYDKDFNNEADTPDNFQSRRPNTSFCFLDIRSPGLGDTAMYLCATSTMLGVAYEQFFGPGTRLTVL.

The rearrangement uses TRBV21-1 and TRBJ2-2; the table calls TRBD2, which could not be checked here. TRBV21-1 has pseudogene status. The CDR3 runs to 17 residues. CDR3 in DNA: TGTGCCAGCAGCACCTCAGCCGGGACTAGTGACACCGGGGAGCTGTTTTTT. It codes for CASSTSAGTSDTGELFF.

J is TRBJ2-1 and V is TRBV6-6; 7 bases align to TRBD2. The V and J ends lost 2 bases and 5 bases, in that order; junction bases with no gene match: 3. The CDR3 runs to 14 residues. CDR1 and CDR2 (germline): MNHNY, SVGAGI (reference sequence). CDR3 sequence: CASSYPSGNNEQFF. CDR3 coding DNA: TGTGCCAGCAGTTACCCTAGCGGAAACAATGAGCAGTTCTTC.

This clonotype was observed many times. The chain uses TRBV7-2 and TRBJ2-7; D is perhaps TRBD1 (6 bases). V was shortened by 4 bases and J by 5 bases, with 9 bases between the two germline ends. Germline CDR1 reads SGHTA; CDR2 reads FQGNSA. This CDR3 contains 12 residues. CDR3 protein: CASSSQGNEQYF. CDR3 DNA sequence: TGTGCCAGCAGCTCGCAGGGGAACGAGCAGTACTTC.

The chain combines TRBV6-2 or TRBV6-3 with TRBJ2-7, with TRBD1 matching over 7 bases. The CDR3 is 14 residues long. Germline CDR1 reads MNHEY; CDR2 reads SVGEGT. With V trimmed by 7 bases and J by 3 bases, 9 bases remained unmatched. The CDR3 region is CASTLTGVGYEQYF. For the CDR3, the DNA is TGTGCCAGCACCTTAACAGGGGTTGGCTACGAGCAGTACTTC.

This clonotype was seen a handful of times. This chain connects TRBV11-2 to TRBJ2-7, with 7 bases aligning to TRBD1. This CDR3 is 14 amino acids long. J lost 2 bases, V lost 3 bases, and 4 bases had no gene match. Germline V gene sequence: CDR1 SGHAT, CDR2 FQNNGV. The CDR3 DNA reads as TGTGCCAGCAGCTTCGGGACAGCGACCTACGAGCAGTACTTC. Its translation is CASSFGTATYEQYF.

The CDR3 loop reads CASSFFRGGNSGANVLTF. The CDR3 DNA reads TGTGCCAGCAGCTTTTTCAGGGGCGGAAATTCTGGGGCCAACGTCCTGACTTTC. The chain recombines TRBV5-8 with TRBJ2-6; D might be TRBD1 (6 bases). CDR1 is SGHTS and CDR2 is YDEGEE in the germline V gene. The V gene lost 2 bases and the J gene lost 1 base, with 16 bases spanning the gap. The CDR3 extends over 18 amino acids.

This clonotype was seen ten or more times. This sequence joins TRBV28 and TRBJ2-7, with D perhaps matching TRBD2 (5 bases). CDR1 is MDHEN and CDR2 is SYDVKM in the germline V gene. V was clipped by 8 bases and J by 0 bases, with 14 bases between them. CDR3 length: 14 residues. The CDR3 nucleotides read TGTGCCAGCGTCGGACTTTACAGCTCCTACGAGCAGTACTTC. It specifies CASVGLYSSYEQYF.

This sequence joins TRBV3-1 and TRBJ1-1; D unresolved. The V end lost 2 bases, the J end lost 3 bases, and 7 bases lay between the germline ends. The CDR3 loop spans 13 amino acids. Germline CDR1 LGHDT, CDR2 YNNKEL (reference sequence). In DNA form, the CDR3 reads TGTGCCAGCAGCCAATTACAGCACACTGAAGCTTTCTTT. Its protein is CASSQLQHTEAFF.

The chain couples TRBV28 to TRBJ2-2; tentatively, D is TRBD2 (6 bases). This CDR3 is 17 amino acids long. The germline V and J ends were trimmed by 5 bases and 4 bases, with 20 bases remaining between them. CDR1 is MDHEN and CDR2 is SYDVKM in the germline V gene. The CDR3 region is CASSIPDWRGPTGELFF. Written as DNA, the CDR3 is TGTGCCAGCAGTATCCCCGATTGGAGGGGACCCACCGGGGAGCTGTTTTTT.

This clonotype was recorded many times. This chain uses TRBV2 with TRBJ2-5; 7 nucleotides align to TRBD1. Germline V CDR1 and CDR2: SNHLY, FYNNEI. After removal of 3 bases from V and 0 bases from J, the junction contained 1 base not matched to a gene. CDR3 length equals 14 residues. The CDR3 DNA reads TGTGCCAGCAGTGAGGACAGGTACCAAGAGACCCAGTACTTC. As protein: CASSEDRYQETQYF.

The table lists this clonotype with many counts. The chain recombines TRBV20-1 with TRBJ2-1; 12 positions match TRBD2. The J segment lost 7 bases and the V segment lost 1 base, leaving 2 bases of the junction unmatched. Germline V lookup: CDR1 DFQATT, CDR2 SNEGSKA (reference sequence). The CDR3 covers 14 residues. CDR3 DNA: TGCAGTGCTAGAGGACTAGCGGGAGTGAATGAGCAGTTCTTC. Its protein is CSARGLAGVNEQFF.